This T cell receptor (beta chain) appears in the sequencing data of a study of blood T cells in healthy people across ages. Study-wide results and limits: Measured against age, TCR beta diversity per million T cells decreased in a roughly linear manner. Unsorted PBMCs ruled out conclusive naive versus antigen-experienced comparison.

This clonotype was seen repeatedly, ten times or more. Its target is unknown. Through a sample-barcoded 5' primer and a J-beta primer mix, a second PCR was run for about 6 to 11 cycles. TCRdb reprocessed the 5' RACE reads via MiXCR and lists one record per CDR3 protein. In the table there are about 670,000 distinct CDR3 sequences, around 50% of which are singletons. The CDR3 is 15 residues long. V was shortened by 1 base and J by 10 bases, with 14 bases between the two germline ends. The V gene's germline CDR1 is SGHTA and CDR2 FQGNSA. Sample: blood. This chain joins TRBV7-2 and TRBJ1-6; TRBD1 is a possible D gene (5 bases). The clonotype originates from an elderly woman in good health. The CDR3 loop is CASSLVPGTESPLHF. For the CDR3, the DNA is TGTGCCAGCAGCTTAGTGCCGGGGACTGAGTCACCCCTCCACTTT.